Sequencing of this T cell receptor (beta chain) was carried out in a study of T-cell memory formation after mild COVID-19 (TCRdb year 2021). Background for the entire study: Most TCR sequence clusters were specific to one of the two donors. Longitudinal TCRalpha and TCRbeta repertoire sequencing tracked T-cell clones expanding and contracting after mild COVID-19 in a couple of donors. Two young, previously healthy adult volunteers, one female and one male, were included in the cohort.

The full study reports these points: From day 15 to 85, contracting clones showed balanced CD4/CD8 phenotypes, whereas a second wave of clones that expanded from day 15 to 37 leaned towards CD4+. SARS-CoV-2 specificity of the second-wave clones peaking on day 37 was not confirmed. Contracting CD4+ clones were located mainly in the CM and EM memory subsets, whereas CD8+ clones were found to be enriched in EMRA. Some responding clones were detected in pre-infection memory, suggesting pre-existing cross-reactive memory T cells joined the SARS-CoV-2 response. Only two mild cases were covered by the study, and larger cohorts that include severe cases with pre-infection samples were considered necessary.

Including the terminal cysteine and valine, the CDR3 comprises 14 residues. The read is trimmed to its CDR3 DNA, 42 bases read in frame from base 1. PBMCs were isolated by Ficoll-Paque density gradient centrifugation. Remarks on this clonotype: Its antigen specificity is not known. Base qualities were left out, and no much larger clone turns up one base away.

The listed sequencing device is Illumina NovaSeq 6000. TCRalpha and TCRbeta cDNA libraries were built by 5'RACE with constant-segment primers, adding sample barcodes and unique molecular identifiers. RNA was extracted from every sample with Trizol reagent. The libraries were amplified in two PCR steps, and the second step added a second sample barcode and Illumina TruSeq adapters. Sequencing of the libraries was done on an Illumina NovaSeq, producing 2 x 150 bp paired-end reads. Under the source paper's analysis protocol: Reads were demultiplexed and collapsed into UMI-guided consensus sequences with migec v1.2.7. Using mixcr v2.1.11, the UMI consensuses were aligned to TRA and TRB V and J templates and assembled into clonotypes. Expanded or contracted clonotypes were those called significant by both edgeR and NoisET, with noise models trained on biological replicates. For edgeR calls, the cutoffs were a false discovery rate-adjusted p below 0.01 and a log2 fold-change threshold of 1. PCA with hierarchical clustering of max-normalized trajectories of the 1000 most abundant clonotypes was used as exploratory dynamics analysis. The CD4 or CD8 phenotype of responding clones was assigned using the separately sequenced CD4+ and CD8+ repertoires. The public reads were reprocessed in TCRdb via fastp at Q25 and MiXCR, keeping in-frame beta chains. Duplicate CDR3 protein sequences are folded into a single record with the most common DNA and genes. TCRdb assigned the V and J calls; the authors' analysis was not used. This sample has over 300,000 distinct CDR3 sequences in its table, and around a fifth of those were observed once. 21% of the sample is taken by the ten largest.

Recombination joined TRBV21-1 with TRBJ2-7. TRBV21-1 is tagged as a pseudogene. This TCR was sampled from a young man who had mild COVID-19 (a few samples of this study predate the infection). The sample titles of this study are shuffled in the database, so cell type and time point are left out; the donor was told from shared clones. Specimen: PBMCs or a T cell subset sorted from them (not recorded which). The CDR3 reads CASSKEPTLEEQYV. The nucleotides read TGTGCCAGCAGCAAAGAGCCTACATTGGAGGAGCAGTACGTC.